In its sample, the clone carrying this T cell receptor (beta chain) was seen many times. The germline V and J ends were trimmed by 5 bases and 0 bases, with 13 bases remaining between them. This CDR3 spans 15 amino acids. From germline, CDR1 is DFQATT and CDR2 SNEGSKA (reference sequence). The sample is drawn from a study of read filtering for tumor transcriptome and immune sequencing. Study-wide background: Mean patient age was 65.9 years, range roughly 45 to 85; over 16 male, over twelve female.

Bone marrow was sampled from every patient at the time of active disease. From roughly 400 ng of RNA, a library with molecular barcoded alpha/delta and beta/gamma adaptors was made. MiXCR, run by TCRdb on the reads, gives a single entry per CDR3 protein. The repertoire holds roughly 41,000 distinct CDR3 sequences, with about 13% as singletons. This sequence originates from a donor at least 40 years old with multiple myeloma. The chain joins TRBV20-1 to TRBJ2-2, with D perhaps matching TRBD2 (6 bases). The specimen was a population of CD138-negative cells sorted from bone marrow. The CDR3 spells CSAPAGRSNTGELFF. CDR3 nucleotides: TGCAGTGCTCCAGCCGGGAGATCGAACACCGGGGAGCTGTTTTTT.